This T cell receptor (beta chain) emerged from a study of blood T cell repertoires in COVID-19. As for the study in general: Sites in the United States, Italy and Spain provided acute and convalescent COVID-19 samples. The cDNA or gDNA used as material had been derived from T cells, B-cell-depleted T cells, or PBMCs.

Methods used by the authors: Estimates of nucleated cell counts were drawn from the amplification of reference gene primers. Repertoires were generated with immunoSEQ multiplex PCR, while TCRdb's copy carries only in-frame clones and drops some. V, J and clone size are taken as reported in that table, and D and trimming were inferred from the DNA itself. The sample gives roughly 300,000 clones, 85% to 90% of which show up once; 10% to 15% is in the top ten. The Seattle patients, enrolled during active infection, were followed longitudinally. This receptor was obtained from a woman under 40 with COVID-19, enrolled during active disease. The sequencing sample was made of peripheral blood.

The CDR3 DNA reads TGTGCCAGCAGTGATTCGAGCGGGGGGAAGTTCTACGAGCAGTACTTC. Encoded protein: CASSDSSGGKFYEQYF. This chain links TRBV6-1 with TRBJ2-7; 9 bases map to TRBD2. After removal of 3 bases from V and 3 bases from J, the junction contained 9 bases not matched to a gene. The germline gives CDR1 MNHNS, CDR2 SASEGT. The CDR3 sequence is 16 residues long.